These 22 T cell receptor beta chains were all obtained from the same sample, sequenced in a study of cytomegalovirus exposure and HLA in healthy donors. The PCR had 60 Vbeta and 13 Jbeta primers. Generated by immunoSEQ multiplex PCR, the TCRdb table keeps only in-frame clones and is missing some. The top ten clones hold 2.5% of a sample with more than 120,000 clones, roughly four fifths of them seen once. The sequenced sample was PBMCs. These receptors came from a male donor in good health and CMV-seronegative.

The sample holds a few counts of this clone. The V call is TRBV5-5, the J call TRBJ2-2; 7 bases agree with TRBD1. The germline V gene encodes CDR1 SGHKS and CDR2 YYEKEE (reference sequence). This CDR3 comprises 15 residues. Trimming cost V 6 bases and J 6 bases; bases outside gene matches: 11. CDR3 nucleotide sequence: TGTGCCAGCATGGGGGTCAGGGGGAGAGCCGGGGAGCTGTTTTTT. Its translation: CASMGVRGRAGELFF.

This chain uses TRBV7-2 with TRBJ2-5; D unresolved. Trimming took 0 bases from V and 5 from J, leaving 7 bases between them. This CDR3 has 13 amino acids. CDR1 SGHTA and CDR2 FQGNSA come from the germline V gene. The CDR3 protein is CASSLAHEETQYF. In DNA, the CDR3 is TGTGCCAGCAGCTTAGCGCACGAGGAGACCCAGTACTTC.

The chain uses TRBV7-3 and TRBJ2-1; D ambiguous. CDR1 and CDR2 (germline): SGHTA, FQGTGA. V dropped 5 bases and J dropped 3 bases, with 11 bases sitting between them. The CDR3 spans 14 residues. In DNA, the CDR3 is TGTGCCAGCAGCCCCCCGGGTAGCTACAATGAGCAGTTCTTC. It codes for CASSPPGSYNEQFF.

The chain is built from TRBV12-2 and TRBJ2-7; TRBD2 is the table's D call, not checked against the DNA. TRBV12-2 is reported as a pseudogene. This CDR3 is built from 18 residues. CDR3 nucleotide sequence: TGTGCAAGTCGCTTAGTCCCCGGGACTAGCGGGGGGGTAAACGAGCAGTACTTC. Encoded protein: CASRLVPGTSGGVNEQYF.

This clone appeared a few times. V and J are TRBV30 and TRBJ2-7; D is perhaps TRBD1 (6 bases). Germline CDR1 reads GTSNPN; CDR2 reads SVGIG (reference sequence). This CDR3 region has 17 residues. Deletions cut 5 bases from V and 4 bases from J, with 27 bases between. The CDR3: CAWRNPLGQNFWYEQYF. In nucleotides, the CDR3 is TGTGCCTGGCGAAACCCCCTTGGACAGAACTTTTGGTACGAGCAGTACTTC.

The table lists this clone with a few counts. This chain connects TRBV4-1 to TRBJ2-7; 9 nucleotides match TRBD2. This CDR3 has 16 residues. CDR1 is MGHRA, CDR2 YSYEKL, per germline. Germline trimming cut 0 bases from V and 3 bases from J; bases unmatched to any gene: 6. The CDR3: CASSQDPVSGSYEQYF. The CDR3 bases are TGCGCCAGCAGCCAAGATCCGGTTAGCGGGAGCTACGAGCAGTACTTC.

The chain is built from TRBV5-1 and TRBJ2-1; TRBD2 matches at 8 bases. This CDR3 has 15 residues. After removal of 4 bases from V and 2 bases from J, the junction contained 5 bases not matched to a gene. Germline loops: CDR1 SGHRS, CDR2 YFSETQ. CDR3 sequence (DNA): TGCGCCAGCAGCCAAACTAGCGGACCCTACAATGAGCAGTTCTTC. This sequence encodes CASSQTSGPYNEQFF.

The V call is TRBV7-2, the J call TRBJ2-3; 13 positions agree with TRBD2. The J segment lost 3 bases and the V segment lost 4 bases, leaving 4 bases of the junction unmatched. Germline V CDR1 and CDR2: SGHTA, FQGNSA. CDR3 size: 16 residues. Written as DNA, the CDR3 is TGTGCCAGCAGCTCATGGACTAGCGGGAGTACAGATACGCAGTATTTT. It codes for CASSSWTSGSTDTQYF.

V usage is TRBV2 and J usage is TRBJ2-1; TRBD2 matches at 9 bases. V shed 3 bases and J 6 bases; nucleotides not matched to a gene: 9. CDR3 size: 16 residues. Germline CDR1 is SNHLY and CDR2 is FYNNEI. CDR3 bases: TGTGCCAGCAGTGAGGGTAGCGGGAGTGGGGCCAATGAGCAGTTCTTC. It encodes CASSEGSGSGANEQFF.

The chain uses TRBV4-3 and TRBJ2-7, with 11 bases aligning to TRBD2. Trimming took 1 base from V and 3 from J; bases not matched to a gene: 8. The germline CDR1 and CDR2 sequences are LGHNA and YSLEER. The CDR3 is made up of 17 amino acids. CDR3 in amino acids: CASSQVHSLAGGYEQYF. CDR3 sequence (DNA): TGCGCCAGCAGCCAAGTCCACTCCCTAGCGGGGGGCTACGAGCAGTACTTC.

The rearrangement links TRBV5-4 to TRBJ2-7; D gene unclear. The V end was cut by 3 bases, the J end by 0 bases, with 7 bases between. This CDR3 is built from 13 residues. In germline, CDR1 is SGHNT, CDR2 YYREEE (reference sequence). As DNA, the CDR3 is TGTGCCAGCAGCTCGGTCGTCTCCTACGAGCAGTACTTC. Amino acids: CASSSVVSYEQYF.

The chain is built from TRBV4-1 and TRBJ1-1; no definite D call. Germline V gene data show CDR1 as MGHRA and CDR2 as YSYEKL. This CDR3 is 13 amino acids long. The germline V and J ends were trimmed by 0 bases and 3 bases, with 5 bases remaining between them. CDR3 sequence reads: CASSQDRDTEAFF. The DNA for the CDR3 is TGCGCCAGCAGCCAAGATCGCGACACTGAAGCTTTCTTT.

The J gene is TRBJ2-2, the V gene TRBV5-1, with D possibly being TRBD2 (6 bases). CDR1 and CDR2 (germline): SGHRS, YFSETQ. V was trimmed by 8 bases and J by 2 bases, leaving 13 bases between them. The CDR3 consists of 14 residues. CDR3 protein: CASKGTPNTGELFF. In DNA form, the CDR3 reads TGCGCCAGTAAGGGGACTCCCAACACCGGGGAGCTGTTTTTT.

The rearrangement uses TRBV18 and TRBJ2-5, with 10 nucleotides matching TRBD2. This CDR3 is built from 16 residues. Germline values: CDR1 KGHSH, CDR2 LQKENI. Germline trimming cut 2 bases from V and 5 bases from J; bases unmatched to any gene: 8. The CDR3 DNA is TGTGCCAGCTCACCAGTCTCCCTAGCGGGAGCGGAGACCCAGTACTTC. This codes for CASSPVSLAGAETQYF.

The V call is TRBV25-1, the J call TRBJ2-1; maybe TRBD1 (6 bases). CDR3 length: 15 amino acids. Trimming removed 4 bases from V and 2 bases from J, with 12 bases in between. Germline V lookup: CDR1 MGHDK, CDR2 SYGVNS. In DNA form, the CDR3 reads TGTGCCAGCAGTGCCGCCGGGACACCCTACAATGAGCAGTTCTTC. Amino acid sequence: CASSAAGTPYNEQFF.

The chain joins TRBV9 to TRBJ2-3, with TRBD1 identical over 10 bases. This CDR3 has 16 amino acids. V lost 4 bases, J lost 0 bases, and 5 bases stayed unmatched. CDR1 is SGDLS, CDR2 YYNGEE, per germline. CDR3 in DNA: TGTGCCAGCAGCTCAGGGACAGGGGCTAGCACAGATACGCAGTATTTT. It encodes CASSSGTGASTDTQYF.

The CDR3 region is CASSDRGRNNEQFF. The DNA of the CDR3 is TGTGCCAGCAGCGACAGGGGGAGAAACAATGAGCAGTTCTTC. The gene calls are TRBV9 and TRBJ2-1, with TRBD1 matching 8 bases. V was clipped by 3 bases and J by 5 bases; unmatched bases: 4. The CDR3 is 14 residues long. Per the germline V gene, CDR1 is SGDLS and CDR2 is YYNGEE.

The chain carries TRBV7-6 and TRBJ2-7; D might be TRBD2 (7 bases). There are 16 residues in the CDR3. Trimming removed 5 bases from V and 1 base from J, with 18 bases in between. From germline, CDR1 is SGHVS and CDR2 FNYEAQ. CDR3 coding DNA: TGTGCCAGCAGCCATCTGGGGGGGACATCGTCCTACGAGCAGTACTTC. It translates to CASSHLGGTSSYEQYF.

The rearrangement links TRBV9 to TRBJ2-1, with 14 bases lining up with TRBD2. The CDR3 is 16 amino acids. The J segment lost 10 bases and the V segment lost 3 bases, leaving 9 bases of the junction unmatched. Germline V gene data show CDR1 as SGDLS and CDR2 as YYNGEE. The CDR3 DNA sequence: TGTGCCAGCAGCGAGGGGGGACTAGCGGGAGTCCGGGAGCAGTTCTTC. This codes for CASSEGGLAGVREQFF.

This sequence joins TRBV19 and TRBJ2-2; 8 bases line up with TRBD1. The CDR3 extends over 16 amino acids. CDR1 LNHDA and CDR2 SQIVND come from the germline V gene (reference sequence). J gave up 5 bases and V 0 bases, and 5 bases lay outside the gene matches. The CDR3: CASSIDRGRGTGELFF. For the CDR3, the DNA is TGTGCCAGTAGTATAGACAGGGGGCGCGGGACCGGGGAGCTGTTTTTT.

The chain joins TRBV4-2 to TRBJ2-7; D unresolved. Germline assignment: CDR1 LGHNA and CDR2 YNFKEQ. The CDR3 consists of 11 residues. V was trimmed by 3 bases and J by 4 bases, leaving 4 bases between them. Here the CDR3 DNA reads TGTGCCAGCAGCCAGTCATACGAGCAGTACTTC. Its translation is CASSQSYEQYF.

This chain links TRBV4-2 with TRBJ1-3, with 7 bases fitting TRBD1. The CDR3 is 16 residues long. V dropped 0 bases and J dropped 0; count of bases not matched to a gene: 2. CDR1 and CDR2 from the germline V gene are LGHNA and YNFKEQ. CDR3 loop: CASSQDQGGSGNTIYF. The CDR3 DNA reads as TGTGCCAGCAGCCAAGATCAGGGGGGCTCTGGAAACACCATATATTTT.